The sample holds a few counts of the clone carrying this T cell receptor (beta chain). Its specificity is unknown. From the second PCR step, alpha and beta chains were amplified apart. Cells stained for CD3, CD4, CD8, CD45RA and CD27 were sorted into four subsets. Two oligonucleotides, mixed equimolar, formed the beta constant-region primer covering TRBC1 and TRBC2. Using its own MiXCR run on the UMI-ligation and nested PCR reads, TCRdb lists one record per CDR3 protein. The sample shows roughly 91,000 distinct CDR3 sequences, roughly 14% of them seen only once. This entry is derived from a study of naive and memory T cell subsets. Broader study findings: Each distinct alpha or beta sequence counts as one clonotype. There was no ground truth to check naive and memory subset results.

The origin of this receptor is a human donor in good health. Sample: central memory CD4+ T cells from blood.

Written as DNA, the CDR3 is TGTGCCAGCACTGAAGCCGGGCAGGTGGAGGAAAAACTGTTTTTT. Translation gives CASTEAGQVEEKLFF. This chain joins TRBV12-3 or TRBV12-4 and TRBJ1-4; D not certain. The V end was cut by 7 bases, the J end by 8 bases, with 20 bases between. This CDR3 spans 15 amino acids.